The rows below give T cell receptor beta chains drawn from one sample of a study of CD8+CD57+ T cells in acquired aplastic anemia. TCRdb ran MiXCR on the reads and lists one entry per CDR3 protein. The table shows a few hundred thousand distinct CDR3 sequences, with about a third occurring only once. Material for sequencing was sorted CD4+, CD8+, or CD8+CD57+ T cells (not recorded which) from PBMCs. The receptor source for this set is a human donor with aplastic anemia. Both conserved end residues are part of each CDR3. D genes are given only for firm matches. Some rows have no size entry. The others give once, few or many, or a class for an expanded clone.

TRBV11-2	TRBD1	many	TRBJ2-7	CASSLVQGAVEQYF	TGTGCCAGCAGCTTAGTACAGGGGGCCGTCGAGCAGTACTTC
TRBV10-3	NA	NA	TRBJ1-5	CAISAGAGVQEETQHF	TGTGCCATCAGCGCCGGGGCGGGAGTACAGGAAGAGACCCAGCATTTT
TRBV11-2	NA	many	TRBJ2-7	CASSLDPYNYEQYF	TGTGCCAGCAGCTTAGACCCCTACAACTACGAGCAGTACTTC
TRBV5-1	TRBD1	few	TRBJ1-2	CASSLTPGQGQDGYTF	TGCGCCAGCAGCTTAACCCCCGGACAGGGCCAGGATGGCTACACCTTC
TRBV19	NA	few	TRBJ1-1	CASLGTEAFF	TGTGCCAGTCTTGGGACAGAAGCTTTCTTT
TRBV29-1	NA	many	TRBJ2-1	CSVVSSSYNEQFF	TGCAGCGTTGTTTCAAGCTCCTACAATGAGCAGTTCTTC
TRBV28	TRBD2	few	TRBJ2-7	CSSSLGGLAGVGEQYF	TGTTCCAGCAGTTTAGGGGGACTAGCGGGAGTAGGCGAGCAGTACTTC
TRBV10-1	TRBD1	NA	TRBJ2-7	CARQGLGEQYF	TGCGCCCGACAGGGATTGGGCGAGCAGTACTTC
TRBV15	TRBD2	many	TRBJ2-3	CATILIRLAGVPDTQYF	TGTGCCACCATCCTAATCCGACTAGCGGGAGTTCCAGATACGCAGTATTTT
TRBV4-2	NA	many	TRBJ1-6	CASSQDGDNSPLHF	TGTGCCAGCAGCCAAGACGGGGACAATTCACCCCTCCACTTT
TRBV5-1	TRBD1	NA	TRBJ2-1	CASSPDRVRNEQFF	TGCGCCAGCAGCCCGGACAGGGTTCGCAATGAGCAGTTCTTC
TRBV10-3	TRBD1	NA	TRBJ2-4	CAISEPTGKNIQYF	TGTGCCATCAGTGAACCGACAGGGAAAAACATTCAGTACTTC
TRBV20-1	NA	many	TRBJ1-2	CSARVGGLNGYTF	TGCAGTGCTAGAGTTGGAGGGCTGAATGGCTACACCTTC
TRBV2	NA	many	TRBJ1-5	CASSGSGELNQPQHF	TGTGCCAGCAGCGGAAGCGGGGAGCTCAATCAGCCCCAGCATTTT
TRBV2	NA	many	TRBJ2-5	CASSVGLSQETQYF	TGTGCCAGCAGCGTAGGCCTATCACAAGAGACCCAGTACTTC
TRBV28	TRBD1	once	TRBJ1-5	CASSWTGGHQPQHF	TGTGCCAGCAGTTGGACAGGGGGCCATCAGCCCCAGCATTTT
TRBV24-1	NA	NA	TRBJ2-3	CASSSRRGFTDTQYF	TGTGCCAGCAGCTCGCGGAGGGGCTTCACAGATACGCAGTATTTT
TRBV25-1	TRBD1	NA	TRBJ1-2	CACSVTGQGSPSNYGYTF	TGTGCCTGCAGCGTCACGGGACAGGGAAGTCCATCTAACTATGGCTACACCTTC
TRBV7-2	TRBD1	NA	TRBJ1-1	CASSLAWDRGSTEAFF	TGTGCCAGCAGCTTAGCGTGGGACAGGGGATCCACTGAAGCTTTCTTT
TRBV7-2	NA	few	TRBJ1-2	CASSLGLGNYGYTF	TGTGCCAGCAGCTTAGGTCTGGGGAACTATGGCTACACCTTC
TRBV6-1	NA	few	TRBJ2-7	CASSEGGAFNEQYF	TGTGCCAGCAGTGAGGGGGGGGCTTTCAACGAGCAGTACTTC
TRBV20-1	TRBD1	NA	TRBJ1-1	CSAKKGAGTEAFF	TGCAGTGCAAAAAAGGGGGCAGGCACTGAAGCTTTCTTT
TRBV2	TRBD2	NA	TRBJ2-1	CASGGLAGTVNEQFF	TGTGCCAGCGGAGGACTAGCGGGAACGGTCAATGAGCAGTTCTTC
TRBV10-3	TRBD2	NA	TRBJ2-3	CAISEGLAGSGKRGSDAQYF	TGTGCCATCAGTGAGGGTTTAGCGGGAAGTGGGAAGAGAGGATCAGATGCGCAGTATTTT
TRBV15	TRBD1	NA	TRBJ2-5	CATSRDRFEETQYF	TGTGCCACCAGCAGGGACAGGTTCGAAGAGACCCAGTACTTC
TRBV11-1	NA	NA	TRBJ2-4	CASSQPAGEAKNIQYF	TGTGCCAGCAGCCAGCCAGCGGGTGAAGCCAAAAACATTCAGTACTTC
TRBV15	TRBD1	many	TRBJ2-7	CATSDRDRVFHEQYF	TGTGCCACCAGCGACCGGGACAGGGTTTTCCACGAGCAGTACTTC
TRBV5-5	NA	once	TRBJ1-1	CASSTGHTEAFF	TGTGCCAGCAGCACAGGGCACACTGAAGCTTTCTTT
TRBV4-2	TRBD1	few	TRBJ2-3	CASSRGQGDEGTQYF	TGTGCCAGCAGCCGCGGACAGGGGGATGAAGGTACGCAGTATTTT
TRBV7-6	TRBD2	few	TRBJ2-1	CASSSTSGASSSYNEQFF	TGTGCCAGCAGCTCGACTAGCGGGGCCTCGAGCTCCTACAATGAGCAGTTCTTC
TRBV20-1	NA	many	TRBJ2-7	CSARVVASVGEQYF	TGCAGTGCTAGAGTGGTAGCTTCGGTTGGGGAGCAGTACTTC
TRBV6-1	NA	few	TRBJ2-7	CASTNIGSEQYF	TGTGCCAGCACCAACATCGGTTCCGAGCAGTACTTC
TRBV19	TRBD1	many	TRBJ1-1	CASSSLGQALINTEAFF	TGTGCCAGTAGTTCCTTGGGACAGGCGCTTATTAACACTGAAGCTTTCTTT
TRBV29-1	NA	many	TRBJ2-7	CSVVAQPLSEQYF	TGCAGCGTTGTAGCCCAGCCACTCTCCGAGCAGTACTTC
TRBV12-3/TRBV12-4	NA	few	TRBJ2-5	CASSSSSTETQYF	TGTGCCAGCAGTAGCTCTAGTACCGAGACCCAGTACTTC
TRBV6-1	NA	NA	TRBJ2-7	CASSERAIIPGEQYF	TGTGCCAGCAGTGAAAGGGCTATCATTCCCGGCGAGCAGTACTTC
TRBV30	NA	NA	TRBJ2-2	CAWSGSPGERTGELFF	TGTGCCTGGAGTGGGTCACCAGGGGAGAGAACCGGGGAGCTGTTTTTT
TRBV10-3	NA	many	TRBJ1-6	CAINKQGRDSPLHF	TGTGCCATCAACAAACAGGGAAGGGATTCACCCCTCCACTTT
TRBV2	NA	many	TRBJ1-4	CASSVAAPTNEKLFF	TGTGCCAGCAGTGTGGCGGCACCAACTAATGAAAAACTGTTTTTT
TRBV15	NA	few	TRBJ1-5	CATSRDRAGDNQPQHF	TGTGCCACCAGCAGAGATCGGGCGGGGGACAATCAGCCCCAGCATTTT
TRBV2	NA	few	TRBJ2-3	CASRPGVIWDGTDTQYF	TGTGCCAGCAGACCAGGTGTGATATGGGACGGGACAGATACGCAGTATTTT
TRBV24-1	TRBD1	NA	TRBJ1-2	CATSDPHRGQFYGYTF	TGTGCCACCAGTGATCCCCACAGGGGGCAATTCTATGGCTACACCTTC
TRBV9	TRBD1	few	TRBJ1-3	CASSPVGQSLFSGNTIYF	TGTGCCAGCAGCCCCGTGGGACAGTCACTCTTCTCTGGAAACACCATATATTTT
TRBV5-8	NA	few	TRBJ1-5	CASSLGREGQPQHF	TGTGCCAGCAGCTTGGGACGGGAGGGCCAGCCCCAGCATTTT